The 26 T cell receptor beta chains below all came from one sample that was sequenced in a study of cytomegalovirus exposure and HLA in healthy donors (dated by TCRdb to the late 2010s). Receptors were amplified or captured by the immunoSEQ multiplex PCR assay. For the multiplex PCR, a mixture combining 60 forward primers for TCR Vbeta segments and 13 reverse primers for TCR Jbeta segments was used. In TCRdb, the immuneACCESS table is reduced to in-frame sequences with V and J assigned. These tables do not hold every clone; where another copy was compared, an unresolved V gene accounts for under half, and the others remain unexplained. Per the sample table, the count is over 100,000 clones. The ten most abundant clones make up around 6.5% of the sample. What was sequenced was PBMCs. These receptors came from a man aged 35 to 55 in good health and CMV-seropositive.

The chain couples TRBV7-3 to TRBJ1-2; 7 nucleotides align to TRBD1. After removal of 5 bases from V and 8 bases from J, the junction contained 8 bases not matched to a gene. CDR1 is SGHTA, CDR2 FQGTGA, per germline. The CDR3 has 13 residues. The CDR3 protein is CASSPGQGGGYTF. CDR3 DNA: TGTGCCAGCAGCCCCGGCCAGGGGGGAGGCTACACCTTC.

J is TRBJ2-5 and V is TRBV19; weak D call: TRBD2 (6 bases). V lost 3 bases and J lost 2, with 16 bases in between. CDR3 length: 16 amino acids. The germline V gene encodes CDR1 LNHDA and CDR2 SQIVND (reference sequence). CDR3 bases: TGTGCCAGTAGTATTTTCTCTGGACGGGAGCAAGAGACCCAGTACTTC. Protein sequence: CASSIFSGREQETQYF. Looking up the rest from reference TRBV19 and TRBJ2-5 gives the full variable domain: DGGITQSPKYLFRKEGQNVTLSCEQNLNHDAMYWYRQDPGQGLRLIYYSQIVNDFQKGDIAEGYSVSREKKESFPLTVTSAQKNPTAFYLCASSIFSGREQETQYFGPGTRLLVL.

V is TRBV27 and J is TRBJ2-7; TRBD2 is a possible D gene (7 bases). V was clipped by 9 bases and J by 4 bases, with 40 bases between them. The V gene's germline CDR1 is MNHEY and CDR2 SMNVEV (reference sequence). This CDR3 is built from 21 residues. CDR3 bases: TGTGCCAGTGGACCGAGGGGGAGGGGGAGTAGCGGGTCTTCTTTTGGGTACGAGCAGTACTTC. Translated: CASGPRGRGSSGSSFGYEQYF.

This chain connects TRBV5-4 to TRBJ2-7, with 11 bases lining up with TRBD1. The CDR3 runs 16 residues. After removal of 4 bases from V and 6 bases from J, the junction contained 12 bases not matched to a gene. Germline CDR1 reads SGHNT; CDR2 reads YYREEE (reference sequence). In DNA form, the CDR3 reads TGTGCCAGCAGCCCGAGACGCCGGGACAGGGGGAGCGAGCAGTACTTC. This gives the protein CASSPRRRDRGSEQYF.

The chain recombines TRBV19 with TRBJ2-3; 9 positions agree with TRBD2. Germline values: CDR1 LNHDA, CDR2 SQIVND (reference sequence). The CDR3 totals 15 residues. The junction had 9 bases not matched to a gene; V was cut back by 5 bases and J by 6 bases. CDR3 sequence reads: CASSPAGGRADTQYF. In DNA, the CDR3 is TGTGCCAGTAGTCCGGCGGGCGGGAGGGCCGATACGCAGTATTTT.

The rearrangement uses TRBV19 and TRBJ1-6, with D unclear. Trimming removed 4 bases at V and 7 bases at J, with 5 bases between. The CDR3 runs 12 residues. The germline CDR1 and CDR2 sequences are LNHDA and SQIVND (reference sequence). CDR3 sequence: CASSRENSPLHF. The DNA of the CDR3 is TGTGCCAGTAGTAGGGAGAATTCACCCCTCCACTTT.

V gene TRBV14 combines with J gene TRBJ2-2, with D perhaps matching TRBD1 (6 bases). Germline assignment: CDR1 SGHDN and CDR2 FVKESK. The ends were cut back, 2 bases at V and 8 bases at J, with 15 bases in the middle. This CDR3 has 15 residues. Here the CDR3 DNA reads TGTGCCAGCAGCCAAATGTTGTACAGGGAGGGGGAGCTGTTTTTT. Amino acid sequence: CASSQMLYREGELFF.

The chain carries TRBV14 and TRBJ2-5; TRBD2 might be the D (6 bases). V lost 0 bases and J 2 bases, leaving 16 bases between the germline ends. Per the germline V gene, CDR1 is SGHDN and CDR2 is FVKESK. CDR3 size: 17 residues. CDR3 sequence (DNA): TGTGCCAGCAGCCAAGAGTTCCGCTTACGGGGGCAAGAGACCCAGTACTTC. It encodes CASSQEFRLRGQETQYF.

This chain joins TRBV7-2 and TRBJ2-4, with D hard to call. The V gene's germline CDR1 is SGHTA and CDR2 FQGNSA. CDR3 length: 13 amino acids. V lost 1 base to trimming and J lost 4 bases, with 5 bases between them. CDR3 bases: TGTGCCAGCAGCTTAGTGCAGAAAAACATTCAGTACTTC. This sequence encodes CASSLVQKNIQYF.

This chain uses TRBV29-1 with TRBJ1-1; no firm D call. The CDR3 sequence is 11 residues long. V dropped 7 bases and J dropped 0 bases, with 6 bases sitting between them. In germline, CDR1 is SQVTM, CDR2 ANQGSEA. In DNA, the CDR3 is TGCAGCGCCTCTTTGAACACTGAAGCTTTCTTT. Translated, it gives CSASLNTEAFF.

This sequence joins TRBV27 and TRBJ1-1; no definite D call. V shed 9 bases and J shed 4 bases, with 18 bases lying between them. From germline, CDR1 is MNHEY and CDR2 SMNVEV (reference sequence). There are 14 residues in the CDR3. CDR3 bases: TGTGCCAGTGTCTCGCGGGGTCCGGGCACTGAAGCTTTCTTT. Protein: CASVSRGPGTEAFF.

V gene TRBV29-1 combines with J gene TRBJ2-1; possible D gene TRBD2, 5 bases. Germline CDR1 reads SQVTM; CDR2 reads ANQGSEA. The CDR3 contains 14 residues. V was cut by 2 bases and J by 4 bases, with 12 bases left in between. This CDR3 is CSVESQLAYNEQFF. The DNA for the CDR3 is TGCAGCGTTGAATCCCAGCTAGCTTACAATGAGCAGTTCTTC.

This chain links TRBV9 with TRBJ1-3, with D maybe TRBD1 (5 bases). CDR3 length: 15 residues. CDR1 is SGDLS and CDR2 is YYNGEE in the germline V gene. With 2 bases removed from V and 0 bases from J, the gap between germline ends came to 9 bases. CDR3 sequence: CASSVQGTSGNTIYF. CDR3 DNA: TGTGCCAGCAGCGTTCAGGGTACCTCTGGAAACACCATATATTTT. Full variable domain (missing parts from reference TRBV9 and TRBJ1-3): DSGVTQTPKHLITATGQRVTLRCSPRSGDLSVYWYQQSLDQGLQFLIQYYNGEERAKGNILERFSAQQFPDLHSELNLSSLELGDSALYFCASSVQGTSGNTIYFGEGSWLTVV.

V gene TRBV11-3 combines with J gene TRBJ2-2; 8 positions agree with TRBD1. The CDR3 covers 16 residues. CDR1 is SGHNT, CDR2 YENEEA, per germline. Trimming at V came to 2 bases and at J to 0 bases, leaving 2 bases not matched to a gene. DNA for the CDR3: TGTGCCAGCAGCTTATCAGGGGGCGCGAACACCGGGGAGCTGTTTTTT. Translation gives CASSLSGGANTGELFF.

This chain joins TRBV5-1 and TRBJ2-2; 7 bases fit TRBD2. The V segment lost 4 bases and the J segment 2 bases; nucleotides outside the gene matches: 2. This CDR3 comprises 14 residues. The germline V gene encodes CDR1 SGHRS and CDR2 YFSETQ. CDR3 in amino acids: CASSPGLNTGELFF. CDR3 in DNA: TGCGCCAGCAGCCCGGGACTAAACACCGGGGAGCTGTTTTTT.

The rearrangement joins TRBV4-2 to TRBJ1-1, with 7 bases that match TRBD1. This CDR3 is 13 amino acids long. Germline CDR1 is LGHNA and CDR2 is YNFKEQ. With 6 bases clipped from V and 7 bases from J, the junction kept 8 bases outside the gene matches. CDR3 loop: CASRSGTDVEAFF. The DNA of the CDR3 is TGTGCCAGCAGATCCGGGACAGACGTTGAAGCTTTCTTT.

The chain couples TRBV7-6 to TRBJ2-1; 12 bases line up with TRBD2. The CDR3 runs to 18 residues. Germline-derived CDR1 and CDR2 are SGHVS and FNYEAQ. The V segment lost 1 base and the J segment 8 bases; nucleotides outside the gene matches: 12. In DNA, the CDR3 is TGTGCCAGCAGCTTAGGGATACAGACTAGCGGGAGTGTCCATGAGCAGTTCTTC. It is translated as CASSLGIQTSGSVHEQFF.

A remark on this clone: Relative to the germline gene, one junction end is altered; a read error may explain this. Within the sample, other DNA sequences also encode this same CDR3. The rearrangement links TRBV29-1 to TRBJ1-1; the D gene is possibly TRBD1 (5 bases). CDR3 length equals 13 residues. The V gene's germline CDR1 is SQVTM and CDR2 ANQGSEA. CDR3 region: CSVVRGANTEAFF. DNA of the CDR3: TGCAGCGTTGTAAGGGGCGCTAACACCGAAGCTTTCTTT.

The chain uses TRBV7-3 and TRBJ2-2; 10 bases map to TRBD2. CDR1 is SGHTA, CDR2 FQGTGA, per germline. CDR3 length: 19 amino acids. V trimming: 3 bases; J trimming: 4 bases; junction bases outside the gene matches: 14. The CDR3 region is CASSLRGGTSGTSTGELFF. DNA for the CDR3: TGTGCCAGCAGCTTGAGGGGGGGAACTAGCGGGACTTCCACCGGGGAGCTGTTTTTT.

CDR3 nucleotide sequence: TGCGCCAGCAGCTTGGTACTAGCGGACGTTGAGCAGTTCTTC. Amino acid sequence: CASSLVLADVEQFF. The rearrangement uses TRBV5-1 and TRBJ2-1, with TRBD2 identical over 8 bases. V shed 0 bases, J shed 9 bases, and the junction held 5 bases outside the gene matches. Looked up from germline, CDR1 is SGHRS and CDR2 is YFSETQ. This CDR3 has 14 residues.

This chain joins TRBV27 and TRBJ2-7; tentatively, D is TRBD1 (6 bases). The germline V gene has CDR1 MNHEY and CDR2 SMNVEV (reference sequence). V was clipped by 5 bases and J by 2 bases, with 13 bases between them. This CDR3 is built from 14 residues. The CDR3 protein is CASSPLGQPYEQYF. The DNA for the CDR3 is TGTGCCAGCAGTCCGTTAGGACAGCCCTACGAGCAGTACTTC.

This chain uses TRBV7-2 with TRBJ2-7; 9 nucleotides match TRBD2. The ends lost 6 bases at V and 3 bases at J; junction bases unmatched: 6. The CDR3 length is 14 residues. Looked up from germline, CDR1 is SGHTA and CDR2 is FQGNSA. CDR3 DNA sequence: TGTGCCAGCAGGGACCTAGCGGGGCTCTACGAGCAGTACTTC. Amino acids: CASRDLAGLYEQYF.

The chain links TRBV12-2 to TRBJ1-1; TRBD1 is taken as the D call from the table, unchecked against the DNA. TRBV12-2 is a documented pseudogene. The CDR3 is 19 amino acids. This CDR3 reads CASRLAPWDRYPMNTEAFF. CDR3 in DNA: TGTGCAAGTCGCTTAGCGCCCTGGGACAGGTACCCGATGAACACTGAAGCTTTCTTT.

V and J are TRBV2 and TRBJ1-5, with D tentatively TRBD1 (6 bases). The germline V and J ends were trimmed by 11 bases and 0 bases, with 14 bases remaining between them. CDR3 length equals 14 residues. Germline CDR1 reads SNHLY; CDR2 reads FYNNEI. DNA for the CDR3: TGTGCCTACGGGGGGCTCAATAGCAATCAGCCCCAGCATTTT. The encoded protein is CAYGGLNSNQPQHF.

The chain has TRBV9 and TRBJ2-7, with 7 bases lining up with TRBD1. The germline gives CDR1 SGDLS, CDR2 YYNGEE. Trimming removed 2 bases from V and 6 bases from J; junction bases left unmatched: 5. The CDR3 is made up of 13 amino acids. Written as DNA, the CDR3 is TGTGCCAGCAGCGTGACAGGGTTTTCCGAGCAGTACTTC. Its protein product is CASSVTGFSEQYF.

This sequence joins TRBV15 and TRBJ2-3; 7 bases fit TRBD1. The CDR3 has 15 amino acids. J gave up 6 bases and V 5 bases, and 11 bases lay outside the gene matches. CDR1 is LNHNV, CDR2 YYDKDF, per germline (reference sequence). CDR3 DNA sequence: TGTGCCACCAGCCGAGGGGGCCAGGCCTGGGATACGCAGTATTTT. Translating gives CATSRGGQAWDTQYF.